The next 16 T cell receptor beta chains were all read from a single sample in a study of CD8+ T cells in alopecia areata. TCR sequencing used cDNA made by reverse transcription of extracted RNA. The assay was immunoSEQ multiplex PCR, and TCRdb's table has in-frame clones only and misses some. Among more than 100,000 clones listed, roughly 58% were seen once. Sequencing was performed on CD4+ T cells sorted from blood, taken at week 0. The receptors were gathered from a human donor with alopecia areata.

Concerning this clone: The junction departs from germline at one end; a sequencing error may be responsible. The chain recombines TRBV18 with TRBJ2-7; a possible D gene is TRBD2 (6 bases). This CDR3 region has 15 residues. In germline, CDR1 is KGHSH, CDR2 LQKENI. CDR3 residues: CASSPRTPDGGEQYF. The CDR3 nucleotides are TGTGCCAGCTCCCCACGGACACCCGACGGGGGCGAGCAGTACTTC.

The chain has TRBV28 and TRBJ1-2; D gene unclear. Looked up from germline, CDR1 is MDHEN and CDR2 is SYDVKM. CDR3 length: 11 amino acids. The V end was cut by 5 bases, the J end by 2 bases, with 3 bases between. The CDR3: CASSRNYGYTF. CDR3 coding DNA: TGTGCCAGCAGTCGGAACTATGGCTACACCTTC.

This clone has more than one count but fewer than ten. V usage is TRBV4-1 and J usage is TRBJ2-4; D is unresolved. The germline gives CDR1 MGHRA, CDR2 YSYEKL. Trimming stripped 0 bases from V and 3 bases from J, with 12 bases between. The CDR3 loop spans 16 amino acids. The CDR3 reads CASSQDIRWGKNIQYF. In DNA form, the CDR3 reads TGCGCCAGCAGCCAAGACATTCGGTGGGGCAAAAACATTCAGTACTTC.

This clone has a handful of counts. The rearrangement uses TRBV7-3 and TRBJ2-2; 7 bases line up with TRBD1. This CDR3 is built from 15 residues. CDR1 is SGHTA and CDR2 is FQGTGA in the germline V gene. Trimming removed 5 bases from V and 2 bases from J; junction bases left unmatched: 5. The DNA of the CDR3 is TGTGCCAGCAGCCGGGACAGTACTAACACCGGGGAGCTGTTTTTT. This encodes CASSRDSTNTGELFF.

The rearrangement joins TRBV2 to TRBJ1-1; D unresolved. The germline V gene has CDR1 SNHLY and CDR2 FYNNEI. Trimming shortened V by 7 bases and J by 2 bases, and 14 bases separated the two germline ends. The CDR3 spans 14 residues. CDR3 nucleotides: TGTGCCAGCATAATCTTCCCGGGTAACACTGAAGCTTTCTTT. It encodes CASIIFPGNTEAFF.

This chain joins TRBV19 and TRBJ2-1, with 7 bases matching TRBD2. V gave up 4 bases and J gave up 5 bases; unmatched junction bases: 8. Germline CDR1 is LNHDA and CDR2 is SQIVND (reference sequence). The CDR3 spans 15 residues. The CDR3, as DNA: TGTGCCAGTAGTACCGTACTAGCGCCGAACAATGAGCAGTTCTTC. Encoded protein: CASSTVLAPNNEQFF.

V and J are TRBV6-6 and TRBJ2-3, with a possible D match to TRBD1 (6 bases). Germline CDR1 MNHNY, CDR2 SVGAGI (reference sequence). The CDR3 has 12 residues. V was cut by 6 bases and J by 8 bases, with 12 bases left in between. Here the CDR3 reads CASSSGVATQYF. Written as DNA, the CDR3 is TGTGCCAGCAGCTCAGGGGTGGCTACGCAGTATTTT.

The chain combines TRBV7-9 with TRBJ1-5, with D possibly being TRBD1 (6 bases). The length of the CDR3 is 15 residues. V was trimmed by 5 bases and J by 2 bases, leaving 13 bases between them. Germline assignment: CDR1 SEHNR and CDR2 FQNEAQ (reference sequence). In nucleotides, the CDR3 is TGTGCCAGCAGCCCACAGGGAAGCGGCAATCAGCCCCAGCATTTT. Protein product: CASSPQGSGNQPQHF.

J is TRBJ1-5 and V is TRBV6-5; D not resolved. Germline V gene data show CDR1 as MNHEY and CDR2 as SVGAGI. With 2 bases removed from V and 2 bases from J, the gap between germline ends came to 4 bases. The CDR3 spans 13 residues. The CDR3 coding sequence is TGTGCCAGCAGTTACCACGGCAATCAGCCCCAGCATTTT. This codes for CASSYHGNQPQHF.

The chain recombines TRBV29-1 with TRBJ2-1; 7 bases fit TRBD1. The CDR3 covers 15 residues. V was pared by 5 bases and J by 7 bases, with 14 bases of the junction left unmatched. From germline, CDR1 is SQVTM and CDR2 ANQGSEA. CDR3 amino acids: CSVTGVRHRDNEQFF. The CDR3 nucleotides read TGCAGCGTTACAGGGGTACGACATCGTGATAATGAGCAGTTCTTC.

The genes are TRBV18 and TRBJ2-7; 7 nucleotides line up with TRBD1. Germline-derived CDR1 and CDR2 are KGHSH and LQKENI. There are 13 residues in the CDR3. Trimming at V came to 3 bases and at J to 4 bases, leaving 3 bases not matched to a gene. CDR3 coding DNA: TGTGCCAGCTCACCGAACAGGGGTTACGAGCAGTACTTC. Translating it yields CASSPNRGYEQYF.

In DNA form, the CDR3 reads TGTGCCAGCAGTGAGGTTTCCACCCAGCCCCAGCATTTT. Its protein product is CASSEVSTQPQHF. The V call is TRBV6-5, the J call TRBJ1-5; no clear D. Looked up from germline, CDR1 is MNHEY and CDR2 is SVGAGI. V lost 5 bases and J lost 7, with 12 bases in between. The CDR3 is made up of 13 amino acids.

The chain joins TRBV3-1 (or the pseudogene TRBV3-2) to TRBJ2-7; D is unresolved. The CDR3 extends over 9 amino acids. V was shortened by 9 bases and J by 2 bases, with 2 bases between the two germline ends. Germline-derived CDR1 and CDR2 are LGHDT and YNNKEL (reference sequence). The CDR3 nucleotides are TGTGCCAGAACCTACGAGCAGTACTTC. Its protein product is CARTYEQYF.

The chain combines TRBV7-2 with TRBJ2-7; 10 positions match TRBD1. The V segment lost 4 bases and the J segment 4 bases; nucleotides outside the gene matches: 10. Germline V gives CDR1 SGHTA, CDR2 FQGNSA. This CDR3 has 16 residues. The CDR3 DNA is TGTGCCAGCAGCTACGGAAGGGGACAGGGGAGGTACGAGCAGTACTTC. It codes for CASSYGRGQGRYEQYF.

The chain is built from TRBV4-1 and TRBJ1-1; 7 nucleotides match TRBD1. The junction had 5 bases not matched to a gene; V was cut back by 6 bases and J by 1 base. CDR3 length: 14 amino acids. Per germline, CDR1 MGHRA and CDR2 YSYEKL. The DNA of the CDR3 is TGCGCCAGCAGGGGACAGTTGAAGAACACTGAAGCTTTCTTT. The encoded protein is CASRGQLKNTEAFF.

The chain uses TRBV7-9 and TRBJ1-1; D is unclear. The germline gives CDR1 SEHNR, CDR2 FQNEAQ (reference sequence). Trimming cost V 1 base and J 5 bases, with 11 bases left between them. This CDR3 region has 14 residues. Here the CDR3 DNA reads TGTGCCAGCAGCTTAGTAGGCCGCCGTACTGAAGCTTTCTTT. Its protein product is CASSLVGRRTEAFF.